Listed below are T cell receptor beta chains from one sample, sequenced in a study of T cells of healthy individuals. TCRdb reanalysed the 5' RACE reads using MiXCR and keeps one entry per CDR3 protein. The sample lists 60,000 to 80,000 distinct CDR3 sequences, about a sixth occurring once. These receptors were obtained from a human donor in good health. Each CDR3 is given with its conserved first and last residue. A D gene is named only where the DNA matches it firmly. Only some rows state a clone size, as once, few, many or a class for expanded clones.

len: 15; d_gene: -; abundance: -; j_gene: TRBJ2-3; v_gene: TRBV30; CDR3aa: CAWALGGAPSDTQYF; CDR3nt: TGTGCCTGGGCTCTGGGGGGGGCCCCATCAGATACGCAGTATTTT
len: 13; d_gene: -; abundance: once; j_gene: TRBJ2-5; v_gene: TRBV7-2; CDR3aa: CASSSIAVETQYF; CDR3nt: TGTGCCAGCAGCTCAATAGCGGTGGAGACCCAGTACTTC
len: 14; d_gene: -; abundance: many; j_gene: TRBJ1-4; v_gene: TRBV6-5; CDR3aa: CASRRQSPYGKLFF; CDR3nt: TGTGCCAGCAGGCGACAGTCACCCTATGGAAAACTGTTTTTT
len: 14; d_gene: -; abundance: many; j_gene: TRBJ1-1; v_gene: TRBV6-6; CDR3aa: CASSYDGGNTEAFF; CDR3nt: TGTGCCAGCAGTTACGACGGGGGCAACACTGAAGCTTTCTTT
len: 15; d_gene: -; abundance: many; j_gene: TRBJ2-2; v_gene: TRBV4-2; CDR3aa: CASSPSEGDTGELFF; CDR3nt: TGTGCCAGCAGTCCCTCAGAAGGGGACACCGGGGAGCTGTTTTTT
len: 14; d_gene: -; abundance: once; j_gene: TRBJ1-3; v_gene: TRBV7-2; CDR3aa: CASREGRAGNTIYF; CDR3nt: TGTGCCAGCAGGGAGGGCCGCGCTGGAAACACCATATATTTT
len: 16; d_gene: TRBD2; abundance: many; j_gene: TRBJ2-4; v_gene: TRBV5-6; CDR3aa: CASSGTSGLAKNIQYF; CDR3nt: TGTGCCAGCAGCGGGACTAGCGGCCTAGCCAAAAACATTCAGTACTTC
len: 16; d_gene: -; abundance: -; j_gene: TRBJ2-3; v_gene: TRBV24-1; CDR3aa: CATSSLGSWRTDTQYF; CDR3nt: TGTGCCACCAGTAGCCTGGGAAGTTGGCGCACAGATACGCAGTATTTT
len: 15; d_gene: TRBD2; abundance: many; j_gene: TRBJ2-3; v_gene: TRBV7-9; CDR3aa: CASSLGTSGTDTQYF; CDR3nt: TGTGCCAGCAGCTTAGGGACTAGCGGCACAGATACGCAGTATTTT
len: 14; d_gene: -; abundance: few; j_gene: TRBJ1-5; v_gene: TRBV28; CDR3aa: CASSLFVGNQPQHF; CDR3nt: TGTGCCAGCAGTTTATTTGTGGGCAATCAGCCCCAGCATTTT
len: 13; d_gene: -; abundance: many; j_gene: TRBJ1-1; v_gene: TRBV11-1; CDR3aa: CASSLFAGPEAFF; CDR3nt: TGTGCCAGCAGCTTATTTGCGGGGCCCGAAGCTTTCTTT
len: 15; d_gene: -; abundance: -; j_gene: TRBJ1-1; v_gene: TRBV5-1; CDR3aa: CASSPWGGENTEAFF; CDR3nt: TGCGCCAGCAGCCCCTGGGGGGGGGAGAACACTGAAGCTTTCTTT
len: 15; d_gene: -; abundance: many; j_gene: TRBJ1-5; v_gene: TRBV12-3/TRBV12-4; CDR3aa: CASSYREGGNQPQHF; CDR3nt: TGTGCCAGCAGTTACAGGGAAGGAGGCAATCAGCCCCAGCATTTT
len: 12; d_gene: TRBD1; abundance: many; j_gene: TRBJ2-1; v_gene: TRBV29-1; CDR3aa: CSVGAGGDEQFF; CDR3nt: TGCAGCGTAGGGGCAGGGGGCGATGAGCAGTTCTTC
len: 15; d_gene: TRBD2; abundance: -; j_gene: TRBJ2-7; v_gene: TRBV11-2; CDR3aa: CASSFVGAGAREQYF; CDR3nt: TGTGCCAGCAGCTTCGTTGGAGCGGGGGCGCGGGAGCAGTACTTC
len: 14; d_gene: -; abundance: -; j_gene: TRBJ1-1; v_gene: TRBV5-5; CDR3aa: CASSLTRGNTEAFF; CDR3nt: TGTGCCAGCAGCTTGACCAGGGGAAACACTGAAGCTTTCTTT
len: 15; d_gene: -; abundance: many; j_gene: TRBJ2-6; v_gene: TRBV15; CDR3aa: CATSVTRSGANVLTF; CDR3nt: TGTGCCACCAGCGTGACAAGATCTGGGGCCAACGTCCTGACTTTC
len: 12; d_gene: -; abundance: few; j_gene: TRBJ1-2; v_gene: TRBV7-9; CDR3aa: CASSLGQAGYTF; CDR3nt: TGTGCCAGCAGCTTAGGACAGGCCGGCTACACCTTC
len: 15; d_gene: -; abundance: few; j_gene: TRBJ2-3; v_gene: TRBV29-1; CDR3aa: CSAHLLNPRTDTQYF; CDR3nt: TGCAGCGCCCACCTCCTTAACCCTAGGACAGATACGCAGTATTTT
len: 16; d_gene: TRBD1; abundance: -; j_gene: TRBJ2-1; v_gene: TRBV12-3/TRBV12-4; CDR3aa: CASSPGTGGLYNEQFF; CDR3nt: TGTGCCAGCAGTCCTGGGACAGGGGGACTCTACAATGAGCAGTTCTTC
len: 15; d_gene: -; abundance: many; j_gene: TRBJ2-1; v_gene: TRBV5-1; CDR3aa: CASSLVRATDNEQFF; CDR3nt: TGCGCCAGCAGCTTGGTGCGGGCGACCGACAATGAGCAGTTCTTC
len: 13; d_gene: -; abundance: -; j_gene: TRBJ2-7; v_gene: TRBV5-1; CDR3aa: CASSLNRNYEQYF; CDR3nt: TGCGCCAGCAGCTTGAACAGAAACTACGAGCAGTACTTC
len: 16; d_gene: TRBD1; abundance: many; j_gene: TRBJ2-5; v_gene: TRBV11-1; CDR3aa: CASSQRQGRYQETQYF; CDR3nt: TGTGCCAGCAGTCAACGACAGGGAAGGTACCAAGAGACCCAGTACTTC
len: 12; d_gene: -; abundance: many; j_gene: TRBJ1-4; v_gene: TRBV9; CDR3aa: CASSVDGRELFF; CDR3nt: TGTGCCAGCAGCGTAGACGGTAGAGAACTGTTTTTT
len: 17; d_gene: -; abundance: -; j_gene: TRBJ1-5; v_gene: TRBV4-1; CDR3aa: CASSQGMGQTLYQPQHF; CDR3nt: TGCGCCAGCAGCCAAGGAATGGGCCAGACGCTTTATCAGCCCCAGCATTTT
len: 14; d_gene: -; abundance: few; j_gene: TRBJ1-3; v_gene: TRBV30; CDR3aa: CAWSEQSTGNTIYF; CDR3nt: TGTGCCTGGAGTGAACAGTCGACTGGAAACACCATATATTTT
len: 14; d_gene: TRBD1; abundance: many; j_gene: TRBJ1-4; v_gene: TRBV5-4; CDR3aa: CASSWDRSNEKLFF; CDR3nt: TGTGCCAGCAGCTGGGACAGGTCTAATGAAAAACTGTTTTTT
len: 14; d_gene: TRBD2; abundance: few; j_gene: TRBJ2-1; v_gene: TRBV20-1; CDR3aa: CSAPLAGPYNEQFF; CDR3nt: TGCAGTGCTCCCCTAGCGGGACCCTACAATGAGCAGTTCTTC
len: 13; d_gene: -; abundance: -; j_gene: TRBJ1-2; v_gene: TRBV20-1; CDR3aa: CSARPGRPNGYTF; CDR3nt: TGCAGTGCTAGACCAGGGAGGCCGAATGGCTACACCTTC
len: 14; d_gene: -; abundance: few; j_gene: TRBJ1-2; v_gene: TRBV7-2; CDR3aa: CASSLSGRGDGYTF; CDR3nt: TGTGCCAGCAGCTTATCAGGGAGGGGCGATGGCTACACCTTC
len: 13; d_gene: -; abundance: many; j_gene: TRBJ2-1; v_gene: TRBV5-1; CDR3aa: CASSLGNYNEQFF; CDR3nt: TGCGCCAGCAGCTTGGGGAACTACAATGAGCAGTTCTTC
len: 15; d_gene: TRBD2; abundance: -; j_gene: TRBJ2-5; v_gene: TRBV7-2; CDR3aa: CASSLDSGRGETQYF; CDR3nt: TGTGCCAGCAGCTTAGATTCGGGGCGGGGGGAGACCCAGTACTTC
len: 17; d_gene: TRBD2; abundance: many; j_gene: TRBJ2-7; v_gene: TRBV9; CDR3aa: CASSVAGEAGDPYEQYF; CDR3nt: TGTGCCAGCAGCGTGGCCGGAGAGGCGGGGGACCCCTACGAGCAGTACTTC
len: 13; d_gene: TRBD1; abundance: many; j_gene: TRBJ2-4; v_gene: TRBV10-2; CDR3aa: CASSGPGGNIQYF; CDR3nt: TGCGCCAGCAGTGGCCCAGGGGGAAACATTCAGTACTTC
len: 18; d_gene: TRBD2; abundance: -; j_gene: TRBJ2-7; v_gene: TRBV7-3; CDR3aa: CASSLNPPLAVNSYEQYF; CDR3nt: TGTGCCAGCAGCTTAAACCCCCCTCTAGCGGTTAATTCCTACGAGCAGTACTTC
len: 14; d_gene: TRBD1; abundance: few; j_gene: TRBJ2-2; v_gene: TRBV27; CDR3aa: CASSRDRGTGELFF; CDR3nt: TGTGCCAGCAGCCGAGACAGGGGCACCGGGGAGCTGTTTTTT
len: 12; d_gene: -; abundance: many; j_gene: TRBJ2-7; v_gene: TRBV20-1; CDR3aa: CSAGDGSYEQYF; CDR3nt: TGCAGTGCGGGGGACGGGTCCTACGAGCAGTACTTC
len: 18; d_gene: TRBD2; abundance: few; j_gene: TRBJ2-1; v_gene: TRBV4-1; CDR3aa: CASSQPGAGGPQGNEQFF; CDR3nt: TGCGCCAGCAGCCAACCGGGTGCGGGAGGACCTCAGGGGAATGAGCAGTTCTTC
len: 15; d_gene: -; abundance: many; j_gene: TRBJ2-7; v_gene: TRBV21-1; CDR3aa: CASSKVPREKHEQYF; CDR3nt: TGTGCCAGCAGCAAAGTGCCCCGGGAGAAGCACGAGCAGTACTTC
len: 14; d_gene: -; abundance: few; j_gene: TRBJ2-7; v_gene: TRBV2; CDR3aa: CATRRIVSIYEQYF; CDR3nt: TGTGCCACCCGGCGCATAGTCTCAATCTACGAGCAGTACTTC
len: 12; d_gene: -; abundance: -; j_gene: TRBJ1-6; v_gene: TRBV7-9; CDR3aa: CASSLQASPLHF; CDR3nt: TGTGCCAGCAGCTTACAGGCATCACCCCTCCACTTT
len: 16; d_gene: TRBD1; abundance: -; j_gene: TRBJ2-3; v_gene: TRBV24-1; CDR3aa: CATSDSTGGPTDTQYF; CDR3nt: TGTGCCACCAGTGATTCTACAGGGGGCCCCACAGATACGCAGTATTTT
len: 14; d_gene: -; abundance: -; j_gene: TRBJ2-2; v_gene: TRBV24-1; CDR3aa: CATSLQGNTGELFF; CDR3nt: TGTGCCACCAGTCTACAGGGGAACACCGGGGAGCTGTTTTTT
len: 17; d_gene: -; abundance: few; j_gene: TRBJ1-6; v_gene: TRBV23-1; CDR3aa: CASSPLLHCSYNSPLHF; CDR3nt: TGCGCCAGCAGTCCTCTACTGCATTGCTCCTATAATTCACCCCTCCACTTT
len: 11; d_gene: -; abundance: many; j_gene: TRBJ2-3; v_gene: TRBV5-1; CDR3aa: CASSFRDTQYF; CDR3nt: TGTGCCAGCAGTTTCAGGGATACGCAGTATTTT
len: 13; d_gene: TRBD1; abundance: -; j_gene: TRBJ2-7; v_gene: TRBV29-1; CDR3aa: CSAVDRGRYEQYF; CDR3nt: TGCAGCGCCGTGGACAGGGGGCGATACGAGCAGTACTTC
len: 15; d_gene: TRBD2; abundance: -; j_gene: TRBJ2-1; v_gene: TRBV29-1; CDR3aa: CSVHTSVGPYNEQFF; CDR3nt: TGCAGCGTTCATACTAGCGTGGGCCCCTACAATGAGCAGTTCTTC
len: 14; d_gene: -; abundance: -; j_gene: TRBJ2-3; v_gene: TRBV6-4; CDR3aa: CASSETGSTDTQYF; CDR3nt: TGTGCCAGCAGCGAGACCGGTAGCACAGATACGCAGTATTTT
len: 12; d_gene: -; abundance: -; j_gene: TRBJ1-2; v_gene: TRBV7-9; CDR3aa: CASKTTSGGYTF; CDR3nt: TGTGCCAGCAAAACCACGTCAGGCGGCTACACCTTC
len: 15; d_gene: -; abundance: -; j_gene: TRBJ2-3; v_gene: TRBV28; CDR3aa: CASSFLVGDTDTQYF; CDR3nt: TGTGCCAGCAGTTTCTTGGTGGGGGACACAGATACGCAGTATTTT
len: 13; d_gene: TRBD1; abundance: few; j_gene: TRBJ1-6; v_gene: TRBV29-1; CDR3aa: CSVGRGLYSPLHF; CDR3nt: TGCAGCGTTGGGAGGGGGCTCTATTCACCCCTCCACTTT
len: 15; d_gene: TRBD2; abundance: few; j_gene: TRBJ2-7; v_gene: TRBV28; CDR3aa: CASRPQREAPYEQYF; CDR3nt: TGTGCCAGCAGACCCCAACGGGAGGCACCCTACGAGCAGTACTTC